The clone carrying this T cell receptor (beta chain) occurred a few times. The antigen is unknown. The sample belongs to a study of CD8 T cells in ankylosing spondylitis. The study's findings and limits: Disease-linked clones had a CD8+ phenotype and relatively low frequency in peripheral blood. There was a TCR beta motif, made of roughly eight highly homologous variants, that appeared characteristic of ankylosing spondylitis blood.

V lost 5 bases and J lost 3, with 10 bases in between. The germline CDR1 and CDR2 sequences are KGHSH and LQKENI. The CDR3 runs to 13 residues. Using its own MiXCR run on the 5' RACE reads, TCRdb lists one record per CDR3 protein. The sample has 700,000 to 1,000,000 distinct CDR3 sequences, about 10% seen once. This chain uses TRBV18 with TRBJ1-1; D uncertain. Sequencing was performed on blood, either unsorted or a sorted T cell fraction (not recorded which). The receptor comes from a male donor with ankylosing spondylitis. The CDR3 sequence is CASSTWAYTEAFF. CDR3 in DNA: TGTGCCAGCTCAACCTGGGCCTACACTGAAGCTTTCTTT.